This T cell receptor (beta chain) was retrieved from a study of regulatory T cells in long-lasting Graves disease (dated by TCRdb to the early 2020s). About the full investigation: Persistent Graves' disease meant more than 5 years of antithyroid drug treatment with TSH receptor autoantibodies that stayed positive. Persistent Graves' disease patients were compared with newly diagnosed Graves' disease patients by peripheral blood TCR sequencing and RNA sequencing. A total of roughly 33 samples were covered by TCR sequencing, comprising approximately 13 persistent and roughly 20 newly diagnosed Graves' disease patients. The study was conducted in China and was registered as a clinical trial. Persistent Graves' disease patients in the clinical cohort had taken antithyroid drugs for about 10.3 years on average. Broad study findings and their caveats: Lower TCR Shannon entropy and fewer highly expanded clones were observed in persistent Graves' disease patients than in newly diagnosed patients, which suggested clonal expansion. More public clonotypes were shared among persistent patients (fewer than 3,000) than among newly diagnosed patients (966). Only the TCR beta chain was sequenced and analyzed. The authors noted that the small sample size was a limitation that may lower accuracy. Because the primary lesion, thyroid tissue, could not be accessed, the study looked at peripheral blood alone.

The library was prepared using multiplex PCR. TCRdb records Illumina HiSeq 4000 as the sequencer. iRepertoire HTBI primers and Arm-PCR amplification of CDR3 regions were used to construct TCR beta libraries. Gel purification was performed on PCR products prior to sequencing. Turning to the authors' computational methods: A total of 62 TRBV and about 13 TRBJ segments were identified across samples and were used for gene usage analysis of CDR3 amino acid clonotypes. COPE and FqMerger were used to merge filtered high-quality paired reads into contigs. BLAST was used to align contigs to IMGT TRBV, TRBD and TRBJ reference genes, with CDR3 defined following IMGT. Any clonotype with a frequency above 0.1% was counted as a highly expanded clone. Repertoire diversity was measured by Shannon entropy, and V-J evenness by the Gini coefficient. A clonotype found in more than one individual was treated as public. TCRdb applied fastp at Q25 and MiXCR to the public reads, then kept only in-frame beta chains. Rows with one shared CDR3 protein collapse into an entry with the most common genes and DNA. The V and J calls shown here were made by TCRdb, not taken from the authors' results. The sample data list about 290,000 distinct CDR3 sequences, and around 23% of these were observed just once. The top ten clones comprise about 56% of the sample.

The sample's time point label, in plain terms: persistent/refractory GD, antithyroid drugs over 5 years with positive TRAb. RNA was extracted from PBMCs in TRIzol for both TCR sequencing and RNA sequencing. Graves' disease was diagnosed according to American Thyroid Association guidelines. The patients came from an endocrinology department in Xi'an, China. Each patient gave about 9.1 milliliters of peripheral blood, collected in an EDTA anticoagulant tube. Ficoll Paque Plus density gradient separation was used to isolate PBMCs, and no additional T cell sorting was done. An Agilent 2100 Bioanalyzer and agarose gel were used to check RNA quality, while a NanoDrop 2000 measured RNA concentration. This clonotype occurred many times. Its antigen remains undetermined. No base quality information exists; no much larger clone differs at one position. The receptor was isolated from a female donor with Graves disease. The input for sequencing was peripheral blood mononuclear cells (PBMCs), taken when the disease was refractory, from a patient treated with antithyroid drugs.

The CDR3 sequence is CASSPTTNEKLFF. In nucleotide form, the sequence is TGTGCCAGCAGCCCGACAACTAATGAAAAACTGTTTTTT. Rearrangement joined TRBV7-2 to TRBJ1-4, with no reliable assignment of the D segment. Including cysteine and phenylalanine, the CDR3 has 13 amino acids. Only the CDR3 portion is preserved as DNA: 39 bases, with reading frame beginning at the first base. CDR1 and CDR2 are read off the germline V gene as SGHTA and FQGNSA. V is clipped by 5 bases and J by 0 bases, and the sequence between their germline boundaries is 4 bases long.